Below, one TCR beta chain is given with its context. The data belong to a study of Ad26.COV2.S vaccination and SARS-CoV-2 variants. The germline gives CDR1 MNHEY, CDR2 SMNVEV (reference sequence). The length of the CDR3 is 14 residues. Trimming shortened V by 2 bases and J by 0 bases, and 7 bases separated the two germline ends. The repertoire was sequenced with immunoSEQ multiplex PCR; TCRdb's copy has only in-frame clones and lacks some. This sample has about 350,000 clones, with about 90% found just once. The chain is built from TRBV27 and TRBJ1-2; D not certain. The sample in question was peripheral blood, obtained after recovery from COVID-19. This TCR derives from a human donor who had recovered from COVID-19. DNA for the CDR3: TGTGCCAGCAGTTTAGGGGAGACTAACTATGGCTACACCTTC. It codes for CASSLGETNYGYTF.